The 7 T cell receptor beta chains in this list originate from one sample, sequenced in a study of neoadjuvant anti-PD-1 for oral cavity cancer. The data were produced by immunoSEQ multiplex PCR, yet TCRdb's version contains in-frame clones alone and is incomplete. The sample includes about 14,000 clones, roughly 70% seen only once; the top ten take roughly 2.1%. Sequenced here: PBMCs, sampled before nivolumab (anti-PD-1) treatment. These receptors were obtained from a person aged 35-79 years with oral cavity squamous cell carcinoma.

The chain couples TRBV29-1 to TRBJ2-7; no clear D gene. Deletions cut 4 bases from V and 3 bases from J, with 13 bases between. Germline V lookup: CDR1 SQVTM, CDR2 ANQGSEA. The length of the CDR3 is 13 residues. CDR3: CSVALTGYYEQYF. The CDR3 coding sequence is TGCAGCGTTGCCCTCACTGGGTACTACGAGCAGTACTTC.

CDR3 amino acids: CASSTQGSTYQPQHF. In DNA form, the CDR3 reads TGTGCCAGTAGTACCCAGGGGAGTACGTATCAGCCCCAGCATTTT. The chain has TRBV19 and TRBJ1-5, with a possible D match to TRBD1 (6 bases). Per germline, CDR1 LNHDA and CDR2 SQIVND (reference sequence). The CDR3 runs to 15 residues. V was cut by 4 bases and J by 5 bases, with 15 bases left in between. Full variable domain (rest looked up from reference TRBV19 and TRBJ1-5): DGGITQSPKYLFRKEGQNVTLSCEQNLNHDAMYWYRQDPGQGLRLIYYSQIVNDFQKGDIAEGYSVSREKKESFPLTVTSAQKNPTAFYLCASSTQGSTYQPQHFGDGTRLSIL.

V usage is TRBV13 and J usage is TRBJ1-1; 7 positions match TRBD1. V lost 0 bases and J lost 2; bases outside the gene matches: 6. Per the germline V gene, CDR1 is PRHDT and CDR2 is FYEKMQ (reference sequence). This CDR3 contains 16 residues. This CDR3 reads CASSLGLQGLNTEAFF. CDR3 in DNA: TGTGCCAGCAGCTTAGGCCTACAGGGGCTCAACACTGAAGCTTTCTTT.

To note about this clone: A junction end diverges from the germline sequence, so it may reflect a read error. As DNA, the CDR3 is TGTGCCAGCAGCTTGTCTGCCGGGACCCGGTGGGACTTC. Translated, it gives CASSLSAGTRWDF. J is TRBJ2-7 and V is TRBV11-2; D is possibly TRBD1 or TRBD2 (5 bases each). Germline V gene data show CDR1 as SGHAT and CDR2 as FQNNGV. The CDR3 sequence is 13 residues long.

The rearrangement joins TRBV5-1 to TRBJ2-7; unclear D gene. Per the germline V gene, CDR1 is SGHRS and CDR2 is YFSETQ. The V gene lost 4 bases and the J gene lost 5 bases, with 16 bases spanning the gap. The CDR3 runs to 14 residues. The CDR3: CASSMENARNEQYF. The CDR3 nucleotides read TGCGCCAGCAGCATGGAGAACGCCAGGAACGAGCAGTACTTC.

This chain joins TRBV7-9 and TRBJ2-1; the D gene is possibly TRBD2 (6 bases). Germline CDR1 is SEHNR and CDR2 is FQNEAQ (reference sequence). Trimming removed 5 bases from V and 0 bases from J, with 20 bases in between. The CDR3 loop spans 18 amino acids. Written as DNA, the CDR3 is TGTGCCAGCAGCCTAGAGGGGTTCACGGGGGACTCCTACAATGAGCAGTTCTTC. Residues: CASSLEGFTGDSYNEQFF.

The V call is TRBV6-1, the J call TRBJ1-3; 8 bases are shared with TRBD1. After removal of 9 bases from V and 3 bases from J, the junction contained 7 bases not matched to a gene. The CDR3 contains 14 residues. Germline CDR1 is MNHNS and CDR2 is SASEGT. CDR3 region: CASLDRDLGNTIYF. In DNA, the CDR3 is TGTGCCAGTTTGGACAGGGACCTTGGAAACACCATATATTTT.